What follows are 6 T cell receptor beta chains derived from one specimen sequenced in a study of blood T cell repertoires in COVID-19. Profiling relied on immunoSEQ multiplex PCR, and the TCRdb table lists in-frame clones only, not all of them. This table holds 400,000 or so clones, roughly 87% found once. The material sequenced was PBMCs or T cells enriched from blood (not recorded which). The source of these receptors is a woman in her thirties or forties with acute COVID-19.

The chain joins TRBV7-6 to TRBJ2-7; D is perhaps TRBD1 (6 bases). Per germline, CDR1 SGHVS and CDR2 FNYEAQ. V dropped 1 base and J dropped 0 bases, with 10 bases sitting between them. The CDR3 is made up of 15 amino acids. CDR3 sequence (DNA): TGTGCCAGCAGCTTAGAGGTAGGGGGCTCCTACGAGCAGTACTTC. Its protein product is CASSLEVGGSYEQYF.

The J gene is TRBJ1-1, the V gene TRBV30; maybe TRBD1 (5 bases). The germline V and J ends were trimmed by 0 bases and 7 bases, with 9 bases remaining between them. CDR1 is GTSNPN, CDR2 SVGIG, per germline (reference sequence). The CDR3 length is 12 residues. CDR3 in amino acids: CAWSVGGSEAFF. CDR3 coding DNA: TGTGCCTGGAGTGTTGGGGGGAGTGAAGCTTTCTTT.

J is TRBJ1-3 and V is TRBV5-4; 9 bases are shared with TRBD1. CDR1 is SGHNT, CDR2 YYREEE, per germline (reference sequence). The CDR3 is 17 amino acids. The V segment lost 0 bases and the J segment 2 bases; nucleotides outside the gene matches: 6. CDR3 loop: CASSLAPQGATGNTIYF. CDR3 DNA sequence: TGTGCCAGCAGCTTGGCCCCACAGGGGGCAACTGGAAACACCATATATTTT. Based on the CDR3 plus reference TRBV5-4 and TRBJ1-3, the full variable domain is ETGVTQSPTHLIKTRGQQVTLRCSSQSGHNTVSWYQQALGQGPQFIFQYYREEENGRGNFPPRFSGLQFPNYSSELNVNALELDDSALYLCASSLAPQGATGNTIYFGEGSWLTVV.

The chain recombines TRBV7-8 with TRBJ1-1; 8 bases line up with TRBD1. The V gene end was trimmed by 4 bases and the J gene end by 9 bases; junction bases not matched to a gene: 10. The CDR3 covers 14 residues. Germline V gene lookup returns CDR1 SGHVS and CDR2 FQNEAQ. CDR3 sequence: CASSSPGQAFQAFF. DNA for the CDR3: TGTGCCAGCAGCTCACCGGGACAGGCCTTCCAAGCTTTCTTT. The whole variable domain, filled in from reference TRBV7-8 and TRBJ1-1, reads GAGVSQSPRYKVAKRGQDVALRCDPISGHVSLFWYQQALGQGPEFLTYFQNEAQLDKSGLPSDRFFAERPEGSVSTLKIQRTQQEDSAVYLCASSSPGQAFQAFFGQGTRLTVV.

This clone was seen once. The genes are TRBV9 and TRBJ1-6; maybe TRBD1 (6 bases). Deletions cut 0 bases from V and 0 bases from J, with 16 bases between. In germline, CDR1 is SGDLS, CDR2 YYNGEE. The CDR3 loop spans 19 amino acids. The CDR3 region is CASSVGLTGVSSYNSPLHF. CDR3 bases: TGTGCCAGCAGCGTAGGGCTGACAGGCGTGAGCTCCTATAATTCACCCCTCCACTTT. Full variable domain (missing parts from reference TRBV9 and TRBJ1-6): DSGVTQTPKHLITATGQRVTLRCSPRSGDLSVYWYQQSLDQGLQFLIQYYNGEERAKGNILERFSAQQFPDLHSELNLSSLELGDSALYFCASSVGLTGVSSYNSPLHFGNGTRLTVT.

Here the CDR3 reads CASSENKIAGFYEQYF. CDR3 in DNA: TGTGCCAGCAGTGAAAATAAGATAGCGGGGTTCTACGAGCAGTACTTC. The V gene is TRBV6-1, the J gene TRBJ2-7; 8 nucleotides agree with TRBD2. Germline CDR1 MNHNS, CDR2 SASEGT. V was pared by 2 bases and J by 3 bases, with 9 bases of the junction left unmatched. The length of the CDR3 is 16 residues.